The 32 T cell receptor beta chains below were found in one sample sequenced in a study of CD8 T cells in Susac syndrome. A quantity of about 0.5 to 1 ug RNA underwent reverse transcription using random hexamers. In TCRdb, the immunoSEQ multiplex PCR reads were re-called with MiXCR into one record per CDR3 protein. Of some 250,000 distinct CDR3 sequences in the sample, less than 96% were seen once. The source material was CD4+ T cells from PBMCs. All receptors come from a human donor with Susac syndrome.

The chain links TRBV4-1 to TRBJ1-5; no reliable D call. Germline CDR1 reads MGHRA; CDR2 reads YSYEKL. Trimming took off 3 bases at V and 0 bases at J, with 12 bases between the two ends. The CDR3 loop spans 16 amino acids. The DNA of the CDR3 is TGCGCCAGCAGCCAGGATCCGGGTTATAGCAATCAGCCCCAGCATTTT. It specifies CASSQDPGYSNQPQHF.

The V and J genes are TRBV5-4 and TRBJ2-6, with D possibly matching TRBD2 (5 bases). The germline gives CDR1 SGHNT, CDR2 YYREEE (reference sequence). Trimming cost V 0 bases and J 0 bases, with 10 bases left between them. This CDR3 region has 17 residues. The CDR3 loop is CASSLDGLFSGANVLTF. For the CDR3, the DNA is TGTGCCAGCAGCTTGGACGGACTTTTCTCTGGGGCCAACGTCCTGACTTTC.

This sequence joins TRBV5-1 and TRBJ2-2; TRBD1 aligns across 9 bases. V shed 5 bases and J 5 bases; nucleotides not matched to a gene: 1. The CDR3 runs to 13 residues. The germline V gene encodes CDR1 SGHRS and CDR2 YFSETQ. The CDR3 sequence: CASRGQGTGELFF. DNA of the CDR3: TGCGCCAGCAGAGGACAGGGGACCGGGGAGCTGTTTTTT.

The rearrangement links TRBV28 to TRBJ2-7; no firm D call. Between the trimmed V and J ends, which lost 8 bases and 0 bases, there was a span of 11 bases. The CDR3 runs 13 residues. Germline-derived CDR1 and CDR2 are MDHEN and SYDVKM. This CDR3 reads CASRTPTSYEQYF. The CDR3, as DNA: TGTGCCAGCCGTACACCGACCTCCTACGAGCAGTACTTC.

J is TRBJ2-7 and V is TRBV29-1; TRBD1 aligns across 10 bases. From germline, CDR1 is SQVTM and CDR2 ANQGSEA. V lost 3 bases to trimming and J lost 5 bases; unmatched junction nucleotides: 7. The CDR3 totals 14 residues. CDR3 protein: CSVDSGTGAHEQYF. The CDR3, as DNA: TGCAGCGTTGACTCCGGGACAGGGGCCCACGAGCAGTACTTC.

This rearrangement joins TRBV14 to TRBJ2-5, with no clear D. This CDR3 region has 12 residues. Germline-derived CDR1 and CDR2 are SGHDN and FVKESK. Trimming took 6 bases from V and 4 from J, leaving 9 bases between them. This CDR3 reads CASSHASETQYF. CDR3 nucleotides: TGTGCCAGCAGTCACGCGTCAGAGACCCAGTACTTC. Complete variable domain (other parts from reference TRBV14 and TRBJ2-5): EAGVTQFPSHSVIEKGQTVTLRCDPISGHDNLYWYRRVMGKEIKFLLHFVKESKQDESGMPNNRFLAERTGGTYSTLKVQPAELEDSGVYFCASSHASETQYFGPGTRLLVL.

The rearrangement joins TRBV29-1 to TRBJ1-1, with a possible D match to TRBD1 (5 bases). The CDR3 sequence is 13 residues long. V lost 0 bases, J lost 2 bases, and 7 bases lay in between. The germline gives CDR1 SQVTM, CDR2 ANQGSEA. DNA for the CDR3: TGCAGCGTTGAAGAGACAGCAAACACTGAAGCTTTCTTT. This codes for CSVEETANTEAFF.

The chain uses TRBV29-1 and TRBJ2-2, with 12 positions matching TRBD2. CDR3 size: 16 residues. Germline trimming cut 4 bases from V and 7 bases from J; bases unmatched to any gene: 10. Germline loops: CDR1 SQVTM, CDR2 ANQGSEA. CDR3 DNA sequence: TGCAGCGTTGTGGCTAGCGGGAGGGCAGGAGGCGGGGAGCTGTTTTTT. Its translation is CSVVASGRAGGGELFF.

V and J are TRBV30 and TRBJ2-7, with D unresolved. Germline CDR1 and CDR2: GTSNPN and SVGIG (reference sequence). The CDR3 runs to 12 residues. With 2 bases removed from V and 4 bases from J, the gap between germline ends came to 9 bases. CDR3 nucleotide sequence: TGTGCCTGGAGTCGGCGGATTTACGAGCAGTACTTC. It specifies CAWSRRIYEQYF.

The rearrangement joins TRBV7-9 to TRBJ2-7; 8 bases agree with TRBD2. The CDR3 totals 14 residues. J lost 7 bases, V lost 5 bases, and 10 bases had no gene match. Germline loops: CDR1 SEHNR, CDR2 FQNEAQ (reference sequence). The CDR3 coding sequence is TGTGCCAGCAGCGATCCGGGACTAGTCTCGGAGCAGTACTTC. It codes for CASSDPGLVSEQYF.

The chain recombines TRBV28 with TRBJ2-7; D remains ambiguous. The CDR3 loop spans 15 amino acids. The V and J ends lost 6 bases and 0 bases respectively, with 15 bases between them. Germline CDR1 reads MDHEN; CDR2 reads SYDVKM. CDR3 nucleotides: TGTGCCAGCAGCCCGGATGGAGCGACCTCCTACGAGCAGTACTTC. As protein: CASSPDGATSYEQYF. Filled out from reference TRBV28 and TRBJ2-7, the complete variable domain reads DVKVTQSSRYLVKRTGEKVFLECVQDMDHENMFWYRQDPGLGLRLIYFSYDVKMKEKGDIPEGYSVSREKKERFSLILESASTNQTSMYLCASSPDGATSYEQYFGPGTRLTVT.

The rearrangement joins TRBV11-2 to TRBJ2-1; perhaps TRBD1 as D (5 bases). This CDR3 is built from 14 residues. Trimming left V 4 bases short and J 5 bases short, with 12 bases between. Looked up from germline, CDR1 is SGHAT and CDR2 is FQNNGV. This CDR3 is CASSSFDSDNEQFF. CDR3 in DNA: TGTGCCAGCAGCTCTTTTGACAGCGACAATGAGCAGTTCTTC.

This clonotype was recorded once. The chain recombines TRBV3-1 with TRBJ2-7; D is unresolved. The CDR3 totals 13 residues. Germline loops: CDR1 LGHDT, CDR2 YNNKEL (reference sequence). Trimming stripped 2 bases from V and 3 bases from J, with 8 bases between. The CDR3 loop reads CASSQSIRYEQYF. The CDR3 region has the DNA TGTGCCAGCAGCCAATCTATCCGCTACGAGCAGTACTTC.

The V and J genes are TRBV29-1 and TRBJ1-4; 8 bases line up with TRBD1. The CDR3 runs 13 residues. The V gene end was trimmed by 6 bases and the J gene end by 7 bases; junction bases not matched to a gene: 7. Germline CDR1 and CDR2: SQVTM and ANQGSEA. CDR3 amino acids: CSVLTGDVEKLFF. The DNA for the CDR3 is TGCAGCGTCTTGACAGGGGACGTTGAAAAACTGTTTTTT.

The gene calls are TRBV7-6 and TRBJ1-2, with a weak D call TRBD1 (5 bases). The germline V gene encodes CDR1 SGHVS and CDR2 FNYEAQ. The length of the CDR3 is 15 residues. V gave up 5 bases and J gave up 4 bases, with 17 bases separating them. CDR3 coding DNA: TGTGCCAGCAGCGGACGGGACGGAAAGTTCTATGGCTACACCTTC. Translation: CASSGRDGKFYGYTF.

The J gene is TRBJ2-1, the V gene TRBV7-2, with D possibly matching TRBD1 (6 bases). V was shortened by 5 bases and J by 8 bases, with 13 bases between the two germline ends. From germline, CDR1 is SGHTA and CDR2 FQGNSA. This CDR3 is built from 13 residues. CDR3 in amino acids: CASSRTGFDEQFF. Here the CDR3 DNA reads TGTGCCAGCAGCCGCACAGGGTTTGATGAGCAGTTCTTC.

The CDR3 DNA reads as TGTGCCAGCAGCTTCCGGGACATCCTGTACTTC. It codes for CASSFRDILYF. The J gene is TRBJ2-5, the V gene TRBV11-2; a weak D match, TRBD1 (6 bases). V was trimmed by 3 bases and J by 13 bases, leaving 12 bases between them. The germline CDR1 and CDR2 sequences are SGHAT and FQNNGV. The CDR3 has 11 residues.

This sequence joins TRBV7-3 and TRBJ2-1, with TRBD2 matching 13 bases. This CDR3 has 20 amino acids. Germline V gene data show CDR1 as SGHTA and CDR2 as FQGTGA. J lost 6 bases, V lost 5 bases, and 19 bases had no gene match. CDR3 coding DNA: TGTGCCAGCAGCCTACTACCCGGACTAGCGGGAGTTGCTTCTGGCAATGAGCAGTTCTTC. Translating gives CASSLLPGLAGVASGNEQFF.

The V gene is TRBV19, the J gene TRBJ2-3, with TRBD2 matching over 9 bases. Germline values: CDR1 LNHDA, CDR2 SQIVND (reference sequence). J gave up 6 bases and V 3 bases, and 13 bases lay outside the gene matches. The CDR3 runs 17 residues. CDR3 residues: CASSMEGRRLAVDTQYF. CDR3 bases: TGTGCCAGTAGTATGGAGGGTCGGAGACTAGCGGTCGATACGCAGTATTTT.

The sample holds one count of this clonotype. The rearrangement uses TRBV18 and TRBJ2-1; D is unresolved. The germline V and J ends were trimmed by 3 bases and 11 bases, with 14 bases remaining between them. CDR3 length: 13 amino acids. Looked up from germline, CDR1 is KGHSH and CDR2 is LQKENI. The CDR3 DNA sequence: TGTGCCAGCTCACCCCCCGCCTCTACCAAGCAGTTCTTC. It encodes CASSPPASTKQFF. The full variable domain, completed using reference TRBV18 and TRBJ2-1, is NAGVMQNPRHLVRRRGQEARLRCSPMKGHSHVYWYRQLPEEGLKFMVYLQKENIIDESGMPKERFSAEFPKEGPSILRIQQVVRGDSAAYFCASSPPASTKQFFGPGTRLTVL.

This rearrangement joins TRBV19 to TRBJ1-1, with 7 bases fitting TRBD1. CDR1 LNHDA and CDR2 SQIVND come from the germline V gene (reference sequence). The CDR3 loop spans 16 amino acids. The trim removed 1 base at V and 4 bases at J, leaving 9 bases unmatched. The CDR3 spells CASSIVRGRGSTEAFF. CDR3 DNA: TGTGCCAGTAGTATAGTAAGGGGGCGGGGGAGCACTGAAGCTTTCTTT.

V gene TRBV29-1 combines with J gene TRBJ1-3; D perhaps matches TRBD1 (5 bases). There are 16 residues in the CDR3. V was shortened by 7 bases and J by 4 bases, with 23 bases between the two germline ends. The germline CDR1 and CDR2 sequences are SQVTM and ANQGSEA. The CDR3 reads CSAAQQGALAGNTIYF. For the CDR3, the DNA is TGCAGCGCGGCCCAACAAGGGGCGCTGGCGGGAAACACCATATATTTT.

CDR3 nucleotide sequence: TGCAGCGTTGCCCGCCTCAGGGAAGAGACCCAGTACTTC. Translated: CSVARLREETQYF. The gene calls are TRBV29-1 and TRBJ2-5; D is possibly TRBD1 (5 bases). CDR1 and CDR2 from the germline V gene are SQVTM and ANQGSEA. V gave up 4 bases and J gave up 3 bases, with 12 bases separating them. The CDR3 runs 13 residues.

The rearrangement links TRBV7-8 to TRBJ2-2; 9 bases match TRBD2. Germline lookup yields CDR1 SGHVS and CDR2 FQNEAQ. Trimming removed 5 bases from V and 1 base from J; junction bases left unmatched: 5. The CDR3 has 16 amino acids. As DNA, the CDR3 is TGTGCCAGCAGCCGGGGGCGGGGGGGGAACACCGGGGAGCTGTTTTTT. It encodes CASSRGRGGNTGELFF.

This clonotype has just one count. The rearrangement uses TRBV30 and TRBJ2-7; TRBD2 matches at 7 bases. The junction had 2 bases not matched to a gene; V was cut back by 1 base and J by 2 bases. The CDR3 runs to 13 residues. In germline, CDR1 is GTSNPN, CDR2 SVGIG (reference sequence). The CDR3 DNA follows: TGTGCCTGGAGTGGGGGGGGTACCTACGAGCAGTACTTC. This gives the protein CAWSGGGTYEQYF.

CDR3 nucleotide sequence: TGTGCCACCACAGGGGCCTACAATGAGCAGTTCTTC. It specifies CATTGAYNEQFF. The genes are TRBV24-1 and TRBJ2-1, with D tentatively TRBD1 (6 bases). Germline CDR1 KGHDR, CDR2 SFDVKD. Trimming took 8 bases from V and 2 from J, leaving 6 bases between them. The CDR3 totals 12 residues.

A single count supports this clonotype. This sequence joins TRBV29-1 and TRBJ2-7; 8 bases line up with TRBD1. The CDR3 is made up of 15 amino acids. V was pared by 4 bases and J by 7 bases, with 15 bases of the junction left unmatched. Germline CDR1 reads SQVTM; CDR2 reads ANQGSEA. The CDR3 protein is CSVVLLGQGIYEQYF. CDR3 DNA sequence: TGCAGCGTTGTTCTCCTCGGACAGGGCATTTATGAGCAGTACTTC.

J is TRBJ2-3 and V is TRBV30, with 13 bases that match TRBD2. CDR3 size: 14 residues. V dropped 8 bases and J dropped 5; count of bases not matched to a gene: 7. Germline CDR1 reads GTSNPN; CDR2 reads SVGIG (reference sequence). CDR3 region: CARRTSGGLDTQYF. In nucleotides, the CDR3 is TGTGCCCGAAGGACTAGCGGGGGCTTAGATACGCAGTATTTT.

The chain employs TRBV4-1 and TRBJ1-2, with D hard to call. The CDR3 is 13 amino acids. The V end lost 4 bases, the J end lost 5 bases, and 11 bases lay between the germline ends. CDR1 and CDR2 (germline): MGHRA, YSYEKL. The CDR3 region is CASSPDGGYGYTF. For the CDR3, the DNA is TGCGCCAGCAGCCCGGACGGAGGGTATGGCTACACCTTC.

V gene TRBV20-1 combines with J gene TRBJ1-2; 9 nucleotides line up with TRBD1. CDR3 length equals 14 residues. The germline CDR1 and CDR2 sequences are DFQATT and SNEGSKA (reference sequence). After removal of 0 bases from V and 4 bases from J, the junction contained 3 bases not matched to a gene. CDR3 nucleotide sequence: TGCAGTGCTAGAGAGGACAGGGGCACCTATGGCTACACCTTC. Translating gives CSAREDRGTYGYTF.

The CDR3 nucleotides read TGCAGTGCCGCTTTACTAGGGGTTGAAAGCAATCAGCCCCAGCATTTT. Translating it yields CSAALLGVESNQPQHF. V gene TRBV20-1 combines with J gene TRBJ1-5, with TRBD1 as a possible D gene (5 bases). Looked up from germline, CDR1 is DFQATT and CDR2 is SNEGSKA (reference sequence). The V gene lost 6 bases and the J gene lost 1 base, with 19 bases spanning the gap. The CDR3 consists of 16 residues.

The V call is TRBV28, the J call TRBJ1-2; D uncertain. The CDR3 is 12 residues long. Per the germline V gene, CDR1 is MDHEN and CDR2 is SYDVKM. V was cut by 3 bases and J by 7 bases, with 9 bases left in between. This CDR3 is CASSLMGSGYTF. For the CDR3, the DNA is TGTGCCAGCAGTTTGATGGGGTCTGGCTACACCTTC.